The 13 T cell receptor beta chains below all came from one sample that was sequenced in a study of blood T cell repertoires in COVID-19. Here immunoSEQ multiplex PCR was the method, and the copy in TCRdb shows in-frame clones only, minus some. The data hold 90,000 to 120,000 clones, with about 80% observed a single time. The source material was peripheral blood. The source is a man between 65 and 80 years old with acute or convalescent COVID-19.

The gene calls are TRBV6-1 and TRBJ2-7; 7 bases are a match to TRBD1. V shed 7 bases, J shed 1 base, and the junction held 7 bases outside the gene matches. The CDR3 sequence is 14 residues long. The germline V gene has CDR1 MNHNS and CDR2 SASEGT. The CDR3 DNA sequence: TGTGCCAGCATCTCAGGGGGTCGGTCCTACGAGCAGTACTTC. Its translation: CASISGGRSYEQYF.

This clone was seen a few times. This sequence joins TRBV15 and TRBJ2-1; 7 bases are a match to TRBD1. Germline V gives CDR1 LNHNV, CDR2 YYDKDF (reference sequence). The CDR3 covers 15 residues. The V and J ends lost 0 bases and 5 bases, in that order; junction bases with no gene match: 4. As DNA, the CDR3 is TGTGCCACCAGCAGAGATCGGCAGGGGGACAATGAGCAGTTCTTC. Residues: CATSRDRQGDNEQFF.

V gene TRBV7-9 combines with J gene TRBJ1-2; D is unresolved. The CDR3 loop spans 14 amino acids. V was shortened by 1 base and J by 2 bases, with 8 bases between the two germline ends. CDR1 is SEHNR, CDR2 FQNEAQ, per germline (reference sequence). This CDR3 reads CASSLGGLNYGYTF. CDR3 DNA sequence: TGTGCCAGCAGCTTAGGAGGGTTAAACTATGGCTACACCTTC.

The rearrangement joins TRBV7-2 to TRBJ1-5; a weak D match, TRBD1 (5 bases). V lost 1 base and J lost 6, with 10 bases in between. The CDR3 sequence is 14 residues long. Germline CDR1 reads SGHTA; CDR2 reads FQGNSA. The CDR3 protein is CASSLDRMVQPQHF. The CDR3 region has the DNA TGTGCCAGCAGCTTAGACAGGATGGTTCAGCCCCAGCATTTT.

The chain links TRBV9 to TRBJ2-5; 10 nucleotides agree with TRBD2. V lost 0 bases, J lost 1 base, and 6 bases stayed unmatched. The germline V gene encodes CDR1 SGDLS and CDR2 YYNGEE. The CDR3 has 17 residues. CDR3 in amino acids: CASSVGGLADFQETQYF. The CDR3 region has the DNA TGTGCCAGCAGCGTAGGAGGACTAGCGGACTTCCAAGAGACCCAGTACTTC.

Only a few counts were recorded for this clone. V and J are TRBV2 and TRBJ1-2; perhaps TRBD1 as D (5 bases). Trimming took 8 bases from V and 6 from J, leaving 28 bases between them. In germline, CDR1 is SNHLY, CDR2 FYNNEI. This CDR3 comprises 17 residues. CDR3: CASRETPHPGVGNGYTF. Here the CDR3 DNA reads TGTGCCAGCCGAGAAACACCCCACCCGGGGGTGGGGAATGGCTACACCTTC.

The chain's CDR3 is CASSQAWRGLGYTF. The CDR3 nucleotides read TGTGCCAGCAGCCAGGCGTGGAGGGGGCTCGGCTACACCTTC. The V and J genes are TRBV7-2 and TRBJ1-2; the match to TRBD1 covers 7 bases. The CDR3 sequence is 14 residues long. V was clipped by 5 bases and J by 8 bases; unmatched bases: 11. The V gene's germline CDR1 is SGHTA and CDR2 FQGNSA.

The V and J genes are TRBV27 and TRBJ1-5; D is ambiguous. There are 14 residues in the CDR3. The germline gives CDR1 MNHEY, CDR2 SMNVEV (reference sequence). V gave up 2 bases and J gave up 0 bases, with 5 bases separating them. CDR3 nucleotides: TGTGCCAGCAGTTTAGGAGATAGCAATCAGCCCCAGCATTTT. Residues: CASSLGDSNQPQHF.

The CDR3 reads CASSPLGGSGDTQYF. CDR3 sequence (DNA): TGTGCCAGCTCACCACTAGGCGGGTCGGGAGATACGCAGTATTTT. The chain recombines TRBV18 with TRBJ2-3, with D perhaps TRBD2 (5 bases). V was trimmed by 1 base and J by 5 bases, leaving 13 bases between them. In germline, CDR1 is KGHSH, CDR2 LQKENI. The CDR3 has 15 residues.

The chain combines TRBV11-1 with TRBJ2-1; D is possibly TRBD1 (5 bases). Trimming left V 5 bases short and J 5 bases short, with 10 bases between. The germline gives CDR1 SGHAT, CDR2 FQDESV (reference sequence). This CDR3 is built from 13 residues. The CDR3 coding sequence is TGTGCCAGCAGCCAGGGATGGAACAATGAGCAGTTCTTC. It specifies CASSQGWNNEQFF.

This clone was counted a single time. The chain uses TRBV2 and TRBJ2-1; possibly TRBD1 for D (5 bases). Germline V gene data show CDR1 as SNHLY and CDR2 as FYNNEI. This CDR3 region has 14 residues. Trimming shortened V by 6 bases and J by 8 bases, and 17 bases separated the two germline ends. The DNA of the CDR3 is TGTGCCAGCAGCGTAAGCAGGGTTTTCGATGAGCAGTTCTTC. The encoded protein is CASSVSRVFDEQFF. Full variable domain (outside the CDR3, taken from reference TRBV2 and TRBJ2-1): EPEVTQTPSHQVTQMGQEVILRCVPISNHLYFYWYRQILGQKVEFLVSFYNNEISEKSEIFDDQFSVERPDGSNFTLKIRSTKLEDSAMYFCASSVSRVFDEQFFGPGTRLTVL.

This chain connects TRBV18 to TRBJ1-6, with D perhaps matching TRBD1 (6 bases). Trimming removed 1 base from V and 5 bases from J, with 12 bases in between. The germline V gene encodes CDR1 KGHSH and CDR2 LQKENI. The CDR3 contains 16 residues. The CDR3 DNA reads TGTGCCAGCTCACCACGGTCAGGGGCCGATAATTCACCCCTCCACTTT. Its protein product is CASSPRSGADNSPLHF.

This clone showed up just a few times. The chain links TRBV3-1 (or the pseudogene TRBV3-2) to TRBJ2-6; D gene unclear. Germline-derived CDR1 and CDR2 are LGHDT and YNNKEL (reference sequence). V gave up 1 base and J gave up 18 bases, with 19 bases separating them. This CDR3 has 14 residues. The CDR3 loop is CASSQGQVYTVPTF. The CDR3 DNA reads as TGTGCCAGCAGCCAAGGGCAGGTGTATACCGTACCGACTTTC.